A single sample gave rise to the 5 T cell receptor beta chains below, sequenced in a study of cytomegalovirus exposure and HLA in healthy donors. It was with 60 Vbeta and 13 Jbeta primers that the PCR ran. Libraries were prepared by immunoSEQ multiplex PCR; TCRdb keeps only in-frame clonotypes and omits some of them. The sample includes 180,000 or so clones, 75% to 90% of them seen just once. The sequenced sample consisted of PBMCs. The receptors originated from a man aged 18-30 years in good health and CMV-seropositive.

The J gene is TRBJ1-1, the V gene TRBV19; D is uncertain. V shed 5 bases and J shed 5 bases, with 12 bases lying between them. CDR3 length: 13 amino acids. Germline assignment: CDR1 LNHDA and CDR2 SQIVND (reference sequence). The CDR3 reads CASSARGRTEAFF. In DNA form, the CDR3 reads TGTGCCAGTAGTGCCCGCGGGAGGACTGAAGCTTTCTTT.

CDR3 amino acids: CASIPGTRVSYEQYF. The CDR3 DNA follows: TGTGCCAGCATTCCTGGGACTAGGGTATCCTACGAGCAGTACTTC. The V call is TRBV2, the J call TRBJ2-7; 8 nucleotides align to TRBD2. The CDR3 has 15 amino acids. The germline V gene has CDR1 SNHLY and CDR2 FYNNEI. The V gene end was trimmed by 7 bases and the J gene end by 1 base; junction bases not matched to a gene: 9.

This clone appeared a single time. V usage is TRBV7-9 and J usage is TRBJ2-3; possible D gene TRBD2, 7 bases. Trimming pared 3 bases from V and 4 bases from J, leaving 14 bases between. CDR1 and CDR2 (germline): SEHNR, FQNEAQ (reference sequence). The CDR3 runs 15 residues. The CDR3 DNA follows: TGTGCCAGCAGCTTCACGGCGGGGGCGGCAGATACGCAGTATTTT. Its translation is CASSFTAGAADTQYF.

The chain couples TRBV30 to TRBJ1-1; D may be TRBD1 (5 bases). In germline, CDR1 is GTSNPN, CDR2 SVGIG (reference sequence). The V gene lost 3 bases and the J gene lost 2 bases, with 10 bases spanning the gap. The CDR3 has 13 residues. The CDR3 nucleotides read TGTGCCTGGAGAGGGGCAGTAAACACTGAAGCTTTCTTT. It codes for CAWRGAVNTEAFF.

The table lists this clone with a count of one. V usage is TRBV6-5 and J usage is TRBJ1-6; D is unresolved. CDR3 length equals 16 residues. With 0 bases removed from V and 9 bases from J, the gap between germline ends came to 15 bases. The germline V gene encodes CDR1 MNHEY and CDR2 SVGAGI. This CDR3 is CASSYSTSWASSPLHF. In nucleotides, the CDR3 is TGTGCCAGCAGTTACTCGACATCTTGGGCCTCTTCACCCCTCCACTTT.